The 25 T cell receptor beta chains in this list originate from one sample, sequenced in a study of memory CD4+ T cells and cytomegalovirus serostatus. TCRdb's table, derived via immunoSEQ multiplex PCR, lists solely in-frame clones and lacks some. The sample has about 54,000 clones; roughly four fifths are singletons. The sort gate was single viable CD3+CD4+CD8-CD45RO+ cells for memory CD4+ T cells. Sequenced: memory CD4+ T cells from blood. The receptor source for this set is an adult in good health and CMV-seronegative.

In its sample, this clone was seen once. The J gene is TRBJ1-1, the V gene TRBV6-1; D is possibly TRBD1 (5 bases). Germline CDR1 is MNHNS and CDR2 is SASEGT. Trimming pared 2 bases from V and 5 bases from J, leaving 15 bases between. This CDR3 contains 15 residues. The CDR3 loop reads CASSESGSWGTEAFF. The CDR3 DNA sequence: TGTGCCAGCAGTGAATCAGGGTCTTGGGGGACTGAAGCTTTCTTT.

The chain combines TRBV5-1 with TRBJ2-7; TRBD2 matches at 11 bases. V was pared by 0 bases and J by 1 base, with 6 bases of the junction left unmatched. The CDR3 has 17 amino acids. Germline CDR1 reads SGHRS; CDR2 reads YFSETQ. This chain's CDR3 is CASSLESSGGPSYEQYF. The CDR3 DNA reads as TGCGCCAGCAGCTTGGAGTCTAGCGGGGGGCCGTCCTACGAGCAGTACTTC.

The V call is TRBV7-2, the J call TRBJ1-1, with TRBD1 matching over 7 bases. The CDR3 has 18 residues. The germline V gene encodes CDR1 SGHTA and CDR2 FQGNSA. V was pared by 5 bases and J by 3 bases, with 18 bases of the junction left unmatched. This CDR3 is CASSLLRGLVGLDTEAFF. The DNA for the CDR3 is TGTGCCAGCAGCCTATTAAGGGGGCTCGTGGGTTTGGACACTGAAGCTTTCTTT.

This sequence joins TRBV30 and TRBJ1-1; TRBD1 matches 9 bases. With 3 bases clipped from V and 6 bases from J, the junction kept 8 bases outside the gene matches. This CDR3 has 14 amino acids. CDR1 is GTSNPN and CDR2 is SVGIG in the germline V gene (reference sequence). The CDR3 DNA is TGTGCCTGGAGGGCCCCGGGACAGGGACCTGAAGCTTTCTTT. The encoded protein is CAWRAPGQGPEAFF.

V is TRBV4-3 and J is TRBJ1-1, with D unresolved. The V gene's germline CDR1 is LGHNA and CDR2 YSLEER. The CDR3 spans 14 residues. The ends were cut back, 1 base at V and 8 bases at J, with 14 bases in the middle. The CDR3 bases are TGCGCCAGCAGCCAAGGTGAGGAGAATGGGGAAGCTTTCTTT. This encodes CASSQGEENGEAFF.

The CDR3 sequence is CASSLFPGEREQYF. The CDR3 bases are TGTGCCAGCAGCTTATTCCCAGGGGAGCGGGAGCAGTACTTC. The gene calls are TRBV7-9 and TRBJ2-7; D might be TRBD1 (6 bases). The CDR3 contains 14 residues. V was clipped by 2 bases and J by 7 bases, with 15 bases between them. Per the germline V gene, CDR1 is SEHNR and CDR2 is FQNEAQ (reference sequence). Together with reference TRBV7-9 and TRBJ2-7, the CDR3 gives the full variable domain: DTGVSQNPRHKITKRGQNVTFRCDPISEHNRLYWYRQTLGQGPEFLTYFQNEAQLEKSRLLSDRFSAERPKGSFSTLEIQRTEQGDSAMYLCASSLFPGEREQYFGPGTRLTVT.

The chain links TRBV28 to TRBJ1-4; D remains ambiguous. Per the germline V gene, CDR1 is MDHEN and CDR2 is SYDVKM. V lost 5 bases, J lost 14 bases, and 12 bases lay in between. The CDR3 length is 11 residues. CDR3 sequence reads: CASSVSLRLFF. The DNA of the CDR3 is TGTGCCAGCAGTGTAAGTTTGCGGCTGTTTTTT.

The chain is built from TRBV28 and TRBJ1-2; TRBD1 is a possible D gene (6 bases). Germline V CDR1 and CDR2: MDHEN, SYDVKM. The CDR3 consists of 14 residues. V was clipped by 1 base and J by 8 bases, with 14 bases between them. The CDR3 loop is CASSLSTGLAGYTF. CDR3 in DNA: TGTGCCAGCAGTTTATCCACAGGGTTGGCAGGCTACACCTTC.

CDR3 nucleotides: TGTGCCAGCAGCCCCTGGGGGTCCCTTGGGGCCATATATTTT. The encoded protein is CASSPWGSLGAIYF. The chain employs TRBV27 and TRBJ1-3, with D perhaps TRBD1 (5 bases). The CDR3 has 14 residues. CDR1 and CDR2 (germline): MNHEY, SMNVEV (reference sequence). V lost 6 bases and J lost 11, with 20 bases in between.

This clone was observed a handful of times. The J gene is TRBJ2-1, the V gene TRBV7-2; weak D call: TRBD1 (5 bases). From germline, CDR1 is SGHTA and CDR2 FQGNSA. The CDR3 totals 13 residues. The germline V and J ends were trimmed by 0 bases and 8 bases, with 8 bases remaining between them. Here the CDR3 reads CASSLALGHEQFF. DNA for the CDR3: TGTGCCAGCAGCTTAGCACTGGGGCATGAGCAGTTCTTC. Full variable domain (remainder filled in from reference TRBV7-2 and TRBJ2-1): GAGVSQSPSNKVTEKGKDVELRCDPISGHTALYWYRQSLGQGLEFLIYFQGNSAPDKSGLPSDRFSAERTGGSVSTLTIQRTQQEDSAVYLCASSLALGHEQFFGPGTRLTVL.

J is TRBJ1-1 and V is TRBV21-1; the table gives TRBD1 as D, unverified against the DNA. TRBV21-1 is reported as a pseudogene. The CDR3 is 14 residues long. CDR3 sequence (DNA): TGTGCCAGCAGCGGGGGCAGGAAGAACACTGAAGCTTTCTTT. It specifies CASSGGRKNTEAFF.

V is TRBV9 and J is TRBJ1-3, with D possibly matching TRBD1 (5 bases). This CDR3 spans 14 amino acids. CDR1 is SGDLS and CDR2 is YYNGEE in the germline V gene. V lost 0 bases and J lost 8, with 12 bases in between. CDR3 residues: CASSVGPEGHTIYF. The CDR3 nucleotides are TGTGCCAGCAGCGTAGGGCCCGAGGGGCACACCATATATTTT.

The chain uses TRBV10-2 and TRBJ1-2, with a possible D match to TRBD1 (5 bases). Germline CDR1 and CDR2: WSHSY and SAAADI. V was shortened by 3 bases and J by 4 bases, with 9 bases between the two germline ends. The CDR3 has 13 amino acids. The CDR3 region has the DNA TGCGCCAGCAGTGAAGGGACGGCCTATGGCTACACCTTC. Its translation is CASSEGTAYGYTF.

V is TRBV11-2 and J is TRBJ1-5, with 7 bases matching TRBD1. This CDR3 comprises 15 residues. J gave up 4 bases and V 3 bases, and 6 bases lay outside the gene matches. Germline V gene lookup returns CDR1 SGHAT and CDR2 FQNNGV. The CDR3 DNA reads as TGTGCCAGCAGCTTGGAACAGGGGCAGAATCAGCCCCAGCATTTT. Translating it yields CASSLEQGQNQPQHF.

The chain links TRBV19 to TRBJ1-2; D remains unclear. This CDR3 spans 13 amino acids. Trimming left V 2 bases short and J 4 bases short, with 8 bases between. The V gene's germline CDR1 is LNHDA and CDR2 SQIVND (reference sequence). The CDR3: CASSIQNIYGYTF. CDR3 DNA sequence: TGTGCCAGTAGTATACAGAACATCTATGGCTACACCTTC.

The rearrangement joins TRBV7-2 to TRBJ1-3; TRBD1 agrees at 8 bases. After removal of 4 bases from V and 7 bases from J, the junction contained 9 bases not matched to a gene. The CDR3 sequence is 15 residues long. Germline-derived CDR1 and CDR2 are SGHTA and FQGNSA. The chain's CDR3 is CASSSAGQGGNTIYF. In DNA form, the CDR3 reads TGTGCCAGCAGCTCCGCCGGACAGGGAGGGAACACCATATATTTT.

The chain combines TRBV19 with TRBJ2-7, with D perhaps matching TRBD1 (6 bases). V was pared by 10 bases and J by 2 bases, with 21 bases between. Germline lookup yields CDR1 LNHDA and CDR2 SQIVND (reference sequence). This CDR3 contains 15 residues. The CDR3 nucleotides read TGTGCCACTCAGTCCCCGGGGACACTAACCTACGAGCAGTACTTC. Residues: CATQSPGTLTYEQYF.

The chain links TRBV7-2 to TRBJ1-2; TRBD1 might be the D (5 bases). The CDR3 covers 13 residues. Deletions cut 3 bases from V and 4 bases from J, with 9 bases between. From germline, CDR1 is SGHTA and CDR2 FQGNSA. The CDR3 region has the DNA TGTGCCAGCAGCTTGGGACGGCTCTATGGCTACACCTTC. This codes for CASSLGRLYGYTF.

J is TRBJ1-2 and V is TRBV7-6; TRBD1 matches at 8 bases. There are 13 residues in the CDR3. Germline lookup yields CDR1 SGHVS and CDR2 FNYEAQ. V dropped 5 bases and J dropped 7; count of bases not matched to a gene: 6. The CDR3 here is CASSQRQGAGYTF. The DNA for the CDR3 is TGTGCCAGCAGCCAGCGCCAGGGGGCTGGCTACACCTTC.

This clone was counted a few times. CDR3 sequence: CASSEQGFAYEQYF. The CDR3 nucleotides read TGTGCCAGCAGTGAACAGGGTTTTGCCTACGAGCAGTACTTC. This sequence joins TRBV2 and TRBJ2-7, with TRBD1 as a possible D gene (5 bases). CDR1 and CDR2 (germline): SNHLY, FYNNEI. The CDR3 loop spans 14 amino acids. Between the trimmed V and J ends, which lost 2 bases and 2 bases, there was a span of 10 bases.

This CDR3 reads CASRIQGIGDEAFF. The CDR3 DNA reads TGTGCCAGTAGGATACAGGGAATAGGAGACGAAGCTTTCTTT. This chain links TRBV19 with TRBJ1-1; tentative D call: TRBD1 (6 bases). The germline V and J ends were trimmed by 6 bases and 8 bases, with 19 bases remaining between them. This CDR3 is built from 14 residues. Looked up from germline, CDR1 is LNHDA and CDR2 is SQIVND (reference sequence).

The chain carries TRBV15 and TRBJ2-3; no definite D call. The CDR3 loop spans 14 amino acids. The germline V gene encodes CDR1 LNHNV and CDR2 YYDKDF (reference sequence). The V end was cut by 2 bases, the J end by 2 bases, with 8 bases between. CDR3 DNA: TGTGCCACCAGCAGACTAGAGGTCACAGATACGCAGTATTTT. Protein product: CATSRLEVTDTQYF.

This sequence joins TRBV28 and TRBJ2-1; 10 bases align to TRBD1. The CDR3 spans 15 residues. V lost 6 bases, J lost 4 bases, and 6 bases stayed unmatched. Germline V gives CDR1 MDHEN, CDR2 SYDVKM. The CDR3 DNA reads as TGTGCCAGCAGCCGACAGGGGGCGGGATACAATGAGCAGTTCTTC. Residues: CASSRQGAGYNEQFF. Combining the CDR3 with reference TRBV28 and TRBJ2-1 gives the whole variable domain DVKVTQSSRYLVKRTGEKVFLECVQDMDHENMFWYRQDPGLGLRLIYFSYDVKMKEKGDIPEGYSVSREKKERFSLILESASTNQTSMYLCASSRQGAGYNEQFFGPGTRLTVL.

This chain joins TRBV5-4 and TRBJ1-3, with D perhaps TRBD1 (5 bases). Per the germline V gene, CDR1 is SGHNT and CDR2 is YYREEE (reference sequence). Trimming shortened V by 1 base and J by 2 bases, and 16 bases separated the two germline ends. The CDR3 is made up of 17 amino acids. The CDR3 coding sequence is TGTGCCAGCAGCTTGTGGGCAGGGATCAATGCTGGAAACACCATATATTTT. Amino acid sequence: CASSLWAGINAGNTIYF.

The rearrangement uses TRBV18 and TRBJ1-1, with TRBD1 matching 7 bases. Germline values: CDR1 KGHSH, CDR2 LQKENI. The CDR3 sequence is 16 residues long. Trimming at V came to 4 bases and at J to 2 bases, leaving 10 bases not matched to a gene. CDR3 residues: CASSLLQGKGNTEAFF. In DNA, the CDR3 is TGTGCCAGCTCACTACTACAGGGGAAGGGTAACACTGAAGCTTTCTTT.